One sample yielded the 17 T cell receptor beta chains listed below, sequenced in a study of regulatory T cells in long-lasting Graves disease. The time point was: persistent/refractory GD, antithyroid drugs over 5 years with positive TRAb. The TCR library was made from RNA extracted from PBMCs. The TCR beta library used iRepertoire HTBI primers with Arm-PCR amplification of CDR3. TCRdb re-analysed the multiplex PCR reads in MiXCR, keeping a single row per CDR3 protein. The top ten clones hold under 15% of a sample with around 460,000 distinct CDR3 sequences, about 22% of them seen once. The specimen was peripheral blood mononuclear cells (PBMCs), collected when the disease was refractory, from a patient treated with antithyroid drugs. Source of these receptors: a female donor with Graves disease.

This clonotype was counted ten times or more. V is TRBV15 and J is TRBJ1-4; 8 bases align to TRBD1. The CDR3 contains 16 residues. Germline CDR1 reads LNHNV; CDR2 reads YYDKDF (reference sequence). Unmatched junction bases numbered 8, after V lost 0 bases and J lost 8 bases. DNA of the CDR3: TGTGCCACCAGCAGAGATTTCGTCGGGACAGGAGAAAAACTGTTTTTT. Encoded protein: CATSRDFVGTGEKLFF.

CDR3: CASSLEQGAYIQYF. The CDR3 DNA reads as TGTGCCAGCAGCTTGGAACAGGGGGCCTACATTCAGTACTTC. The chain joins TRBV11-3 to TRBJ2-4; 9 positions match TRBD1. This CDR3 comprises 14 residues. CDR1 and CDR2 from the germline V gene are SGHNT and YENEEA. V lost 3 bases, J lost 8 bases, and 5 bases stayed unmatched.

The rearrangement uses TRBV7-2 and TRBJ2-3, with 9 bases fitting TRBD2. CDR3 length equals 17 residues. V shed 1 base, J shed 0 bases, and the junction held 5 bases outside the gene matches. Germline CDR1 and CDR2: SGHTA and FQGNSA. Here the CDR3 reads CASSLDGGRASTDTQYF. The CDR3 bases are TGTGCCAGCAGCTTAGACGGCGGGAGGGCTAGCACAGATACGCAGTATTTT. Based on the CDR3 plus reference TRBV7-2 and TRBJ2-3, the full variable domain is GAGVSQSPSNKVTEKGKDVELRCDPISGHTALYWYRQSLGQGLEFLIYFQGNSAPDKSGLPSDRFSAERTGGSVSTLTIQRTQQEDSAVYLCASSLDGGRASTDTQYFGPGTRLTVL.

The chain uses TRBV13 and TRBJ1-5; 12 bases fit TRBD1. V shed 5 bases and J 9 bases; nucleotides not matched to a gene: 8. Germline lookup yields CDR1 PRHDT and CDR2 FYEKMQ (reference sequence). The CDR3 consists of 15 residues. This chain's CDR3 is CASSTGQGAWGPQHF. The CDR3 coding sequence is TGTGCCAGCAGCACGGGACAGGGGGCTTGGGGGCCCCAGCATTTT.

This clonotype was detected ten times or more. The chain is built from TRBV28 and TRBJ1-6; 8 bases agree with TRBD1. V gave up 2 bases and J gave up 0 bases; unmatched junction bases: 3. This CDR3 has 17 residues. Looked up from germline, CDR1 is MDHEN and CDR2 is SYDVKM. The CDR3 protein is CASSLGTGSSYNSPLHF. CDR3 DNA sequence: TGTGCCAGCAGTTTAGGGACAGGTAGCTCCTATAATTCACCCCTCCACTTT.

J is TRBJ1-5 and V is TRBV29-1, with a possible D match to TRBD1 (6 bases). Trimming took off 6 bases at V and 4 bases at J, with 13 bases between the two ends. There are 13 residues in the CDR3. The germline CDR1 and CDR2 sequences are SQVTM and ANQGSEA. This chain's CDR3 is CSVAGATNQPQHF. The CDR3 DNA reads as TGCAGCGTGGCGGGGGCCACAAATCAGCCCCAGCATTTT.

In its sample, this clonotype was seen a few times. The rearrangement links TRBV7-6 to TRBJ2-5; a possible D gene is TRBD2 (6 bases). V lost 5 bases, J lost 2 bases, and 9 bases lay in between. The CDR3 loop spans 13 amino acids. Germline V gene lookup returns CDR1 SGHVS and CDR2 FNYEAQ. DNA for the CDR3: TGTGCCAGCAGCCAGCTAGCGCAAGAGACCCAGTACTTC. Amino acids: CASSQLAQETQYF.

The chain employs TRBV11-2 and TRBJ2-7, with D possibly matching TRBD1 (6 bases). Matching the DNA end better, TRBJ2-1 makes the J call doubtful. Germline CDR1 SGHAT, CDR2 FQNNGV. The CDR3 runs 15 residues. The CDR3 spells CASSLGQGSTNEQFF. The CDR3 nucleotides read TGTGCCAGCAGCTTAGGGCAGGGGTCCACCAATGAGCAGTTCTTC.

The chain joins TRBV11-2 to TRBJ2-1; 10 bases agree with TRBD2. V lost 5 bases to trimming and J lost 0 bases; unmatched junction nucleotides: 10. The CDR3 length is 18 residues. Germline CDR1 SGHAT, CDR2 FQNNGV. CDR3 nucleotide sequence: TGTGCCAGCAGCCCAACAACCGGGACTAGCGACTCCTACAATGAGCAGTTCTTC. Protein product: CASSPTTGTSDSYNEQFF.

V gene TRBV5-8 combines with J gene TRBJ1-1; possible D gene TRBD1, 5 bases. The CDR3 has 15 amino acids. CDR1 is SGHTS and CDR2 is YDEGEE in the germline V gene. Trimming shortened V by 4 bases and J by 1 base, and 14 bases separated the two germline ends. CDR3 protein: CASSVQQVGNTEAFF. In DNA form, the CDR3 reads TGTGCCAGCAGCGTACAACAGGTGGGGAACACTGAAGCTTTCTTT.

This clonotype was counted at least ten times. The rearrangement links TRBV2 to TRBJ1-2; D is possibly TRBD1 (5 bases). The CDR3 runs to 9 residues. The germline CDR1 and CDR2 sequences are SNHLY and FYNNEI. CDR3 amino acids: CGGGYGYTF. The DNA of the CDR3 is TGTGGCGGGGGGTACGGCTACACCTTC.

About this clonotype itself: One end of the junction varies from germline; a read error may be responsible. The chain employs TRBV19 and TRBJ1-1; 7 bases agree with TRBD1. CDR1 LNHDA and CDR2 SQIVND come from the germline V gene (reference sequence). The CDR3 runs to 15 residues. CDR3 sequence reads: CASSRGGGRDTGAFF. Written as DNA, the CDR3 is TGTGCCAGTAGTAGAGGAGGGGGCAGGGACACTGGAGCTTTCTTT. Drawing the rest from reference TRBV19 and TRBJ1-1, the complete variable domain is DGGITQSPKYLFRKEGQNVTLSCEQNLNHDAMYWYRQDPGQGLRLIYYSQIVNDFQKGDIAEGYSVSREKKESFPLTVTSAQKNPTAFYLCASSRGGGRDTGAFFGQGTRLTVV.

In regard to this clonotype: Possible read error: a much larger clone is one base away. This chain uses TRBV28 with TRBJ2-7; D is perhaps TRBD2 (5 bases). Trimming left V 8 bases short and J 8 bases short, with 22 bases between. The CDR3 extends over 14 amino acids. The germline V gene has CDR1 MDHEN and CDR2 SYDVKM. The CDR3 DNA is TGTGCCAGCTGTCATCCCGGGGTCCTTTACAAGCAGTACTTC. As protein: CASCHPGVLYKQYF.

This clonotype was counted many times. The rearrangement uses TRBV10-3 and TRBJ1-6, with 8 bases aligning to TRBD1. Trimming took 2 bases from V and 7 from J; bases not matched to a gene: 7. Germline values: CDR1 ENHRY, CDR2 SYGVKD. The CDR3 is 16 residues long. CDR3 sequence reads: CAISETPTGENSPLHF. The CDR3 DNA reads as TGTGCCATCAGTGAGACCCCGACAGGGGAGAATTCACCCCTCCACTTT.

This chain joins TRBV11-1 and TRBJ1-1; D is uncertain. The CDR3 runs 16 residues. From germline, CDR1 is SGHAT and CDR2 FQDESV (reference sequence). Trimming left V 5 bases short and J 3 bases short, with 19 bases between. Written as DNA, the CDR3 is TGTGCCAGCAGCCTAGGTCGGAGGGAGACGGACACTGAAGCTTTCTTT. Translated, it gives CASSLGRRETDTEAFF.

This clonotype was counted at least ten times. This chain connects TRBV3-1 to TRBJ1-4, with 7 bases aligning to TRBD1. This CDR3 contains 14 residues. V gave up 6 bases and J gave up 8 bases; unmatched junction bases: 9. Germline CDR1 reads LGHDT; CDR2 reads YNNKEL (reference sequence). The CDR3 region has the DNA TGTGCCAGCAGGCAACAGGGGCCTCTAGAAAAACTGTTTTTT. Its translation: CASRQQGPLEKLFF.

This rearrangement joins TRBV2 to TRBJ1-3; a possible D gene is TRBD1 (5 bases). This CDR3 spans 13 amino acids. Germline V gives CDR1 SNHLY, CDR2 FYNNEI. V shed 6 bases and J shed 8 bases, with 14 bases lying between them. CDR3 coding DNA: TGTGCCAGCAGGGCAGACGAAGGGGACACCATATATTTT. It is translated as CASRADEGDTIYF. Full variable domain (remainder filled in from reference TRBV2 and TRBJ1-3): EPEVTQTPSHQVTQMGQEVILRCVPISNHLYFYWYRQILGQKVEFLVSFYNNEISEKSEIFDDQFSVERPDGSNFTLKIRSTKLEDSAMYFCASRADEGDTIYFGEGSWLTVV.